This T cell receptor (beta chain) emerged from a study of T-cell memory formation after mild COVID-19. Study at large: Among the donors, TCR clusters were largely specific to each donor.

Germline CDR1 and CDR2: SEHNR and FQNEAQ (reference sequence). The CDR3 has 12 residues. Trimming took off 3 bases at V and 8 bases at J, with 8 bases between the two ends. TCRdb processed the 5' RACE reads anew with MiXCR; each CDR3 protein has one entry. The sample includes 400,000 to 500,000 distinct CDR3 sequences, 20% seen only once; the top ten take 7.5% to 10%. Overall study findings and caveats: Cross-reactive memory appears to have joined, as suggested by some responding clones showing up in pre-infection memory. Shrinking CD4+ clones resided mostly in CM and EM, and CD8+ ones in EMRA.

Comment on this clonotype: What it binds is not known.

The chain combines TRBV7-9 with TRBJ1-3; no firm D call. The sequenced sample was PBMCs or a T cell subset sorted from them (not recorded which). This TCR derives from an adult woman who had mild COVID-19 (a few samples of this study predate the infection). Cell type and time point are not known. The CDR3 DNA sequence: TGTGCCAGCAGCTTTAGTGAAGACACCATATATTTT. This codes for CASSFSEDTIYF.